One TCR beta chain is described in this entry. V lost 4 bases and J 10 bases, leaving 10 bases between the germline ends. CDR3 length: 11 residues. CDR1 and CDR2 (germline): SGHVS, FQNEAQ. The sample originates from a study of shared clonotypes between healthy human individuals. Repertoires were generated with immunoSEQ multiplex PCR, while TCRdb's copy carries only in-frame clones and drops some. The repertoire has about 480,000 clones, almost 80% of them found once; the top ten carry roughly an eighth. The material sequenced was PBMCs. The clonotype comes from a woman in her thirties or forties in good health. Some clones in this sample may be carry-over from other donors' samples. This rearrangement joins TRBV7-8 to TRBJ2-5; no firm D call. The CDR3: CASSSLMVQYF. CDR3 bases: TGTGCCAGCAGCTCTTTAATGGTCCAGTACTTC.